This TCR beta chain was captured by sequencing in a study of CXCR3-negative and CXCR3-positive naive CD8 T cells. Overall study results and limits: Higher TRB CDR3 hydrophobicity marked CXCR3-positive naive cells relative to CXCR3-negative naive cells.

Points on this clonotype: Its specificity is not known.

The CDR3 runs to 13 residues. Germline V lookup: CDR1 SGHVS, CDR2 FNYEAQ. CD45RO-CCR7+CD27+CD95- cells counted as naive CD8+ T cells. Via 5' RACE with UMI labels, TRB cDNA libraries were prepared. TCRdb re-called the 5' RACE reads, yielding one record per CDR3 amino acid sequence without DNA. The sample features about 110,000 distinct CDR3 sequences, with around 0.4% in its top ten. V usage is TRBV7-6 and J usage is TRBJ2-3. The source material was naive CXCR3+ CD8+ T cells from blood. Stated subset: CD45RO-CCR7+CD27+CD95- naive CD8+ T cells expressing CXCR3 (TNR3+). The clonotype originates from a human donor in good health. Some clones in this sample may be carry-over from other donors' samples. The CDR3 loop reads CASSLKVWDTQYF. The full variable domain, rest sourced from reference TRBV7-6 and TRBJ2-3, is GAGVSQSPRYKVTKRGQDVALRCDPISGHVSLYWYRQALGQGPEFLTYFNYEAQQDKSGLPNDRFSAERPEGSISTLTIQRTEQRDSAMYRCASSLKVWDTQYFGPGTRLTVL.